This TCR beta chain derives from a study of cytomegalovirus exposure and HLA in healthy donors. Findings and caveats of the study: A previous analysis found most TCR beta V segments productive roughly 90% or roughly 30% of the time. Later on, a genetic analysis was performed. It linked a missense variant in DCLRE1C with V- and J-gene trimming of TCR beta.

The CDR3 contains 13 residues. With 2 bases removed from V and 3 bases from J, the gap between germline ends came to 8 bases. The V gene's germline CDR1 is MGHRA and CDR2 YSYEKL. A multiplex PCR was run with 60 Vbeta primers and 13 Jbeta primers. Here immunoSEQ multiplex PCR was the method, and the copy in TCRdb shows in-frame clones only, minus some. The sample carries some 170,000 clones, 75% to 80% recorded once. The count of this clone is one. The antigen is undetermined. Everyone who donated was a healthy bone marrow donor. Sequencing was carried out using PBMCs. The TCR originated in a female donor in good health and CMV-seronegative. The rearrangement joins TRBV4-1 to TRBJ2-7; D is possibly TRBD1 (6 bases). For the CDR3, the DNA is TGCGCCAGCAGCCAAAGGGACAACTACGAGCAGTACTTC. Its translation is CASSQRDNYEQYF.